These T cell receptor beta chains were read from a single sample in a study of T cell responses to AZD1222 COVID-19 vaccine. Generated by immunoSEQ multiplex PCR, the TCRdb table keeps only in-frame clones and is missing some. The sample lists some 150,000 clones; roughly 90% were seen once. The sequences come from peripheral blood, collected 28 days after the second AZD1222 dose. The receptors come from an adult who received the AZD1222 COVID-19 vaccine. The CDR3 runs from the conserved cysteine through the conserved F or W. Each record gives: clone size, V gene, D gene, J gene, CDR3 protein, CDR3 DNA. A D gene is named only where the DNA matches it firmly. Size tells how often a clone was seen (once, few, many) or the class of an expanded clone, and some rows leave it out.

clone_size: -; v_call: TRBV12-3/TRBV12-4; d_call: TRBD1; j_call: TRBJ1-2; cdr3_aa: CASSFGQGQVNTF; cdr3_nt: TGTGCCAGCAGTTTCGGACAGGGCCAAGTAAACACCTTC
clone_size: few; v_call: TRBV27; d_call: -; j_call: TRBJ1-2; cdr3_aa: CASSLSGLRPVYGYTF; cdr3_nt: TGTGCCAGCAGTTTATCGGGCCTCCGTCCGGTCTATGGCTACACCTTC
clone_size: -; v_call: TRBV7-9; d_call: -; j_call: TRBJ1-1; cdr3_aa: CASSLERVNTEAFF; cdr3_nt: TGTGCCAGCAGCTTAGAAAGGGTGAACACTGAAGCTTTCTTT
clone_size: -; v_call: TRBV5-1; d_call: TRBD1; j_call: TRBJ1-1; cdr3_aa: CASSLGTGSMNTEAFF; cdr3_nt: TGCGCCAGCAGCTTGGGGACAGGGTCTATGAACACTGAAGCTTTCTTT
clone_size: once; v_call: TRBV5-1; d_call: TRBD2; j_call: TRBJ2-5; cdr3_aa: CASSPGLATGTQYF; cdr3_nt: TGCGCCAGCAGCCCGGGACTAGCGACCGGGACCCAGTACTTC
clone_size: -; v_call: TRBV27; d_call: -; j_call: TRBJ2-7; cdr3_aa: CASSGQGSSYEQYF; cdr3_nt: TGTGCCAGCAGCGGTCAAGGGAGCTCCTACGAGCAGTACTTC
clone_size: -; v_call: TRBV15; d_call: TRBD1; j_call: TRBJ2-2; cdr3_aa: CATSRALGQGNTGELFF; cdr3_nt: TGTGCCACCAGCAGAGCTTTGGGACAGGGGAACACCGGGGAGCTGTTTTTT
clone_size: -; v_call: TRBV6-5; d_call: -; j_call: TRBJ1-6; cdr3_aa: CASSYGREGSPLHF; cdr3_nt: TGTGCCAGCAGTTACGGCAGGGAAGGTTCACCCCTCCACTTT
clone_size: -; v_call: TRBV27; d_call: -; j_call: TRBJ1-6; cdr3_aa: CASSPQAPGMGNSPLHF; cdr3_nt: TGTGCCAGCAGTCCTCAAGCCCCCGGGATGGGGAATTCACCCCTCCACTTT
clone_size: -; v_call: TRBV28; d_call: TRBD1; j_call: TRBJ2-4; cdr3_aa: CASSTLTGGSKNIQYF; cdr3_nt: TGTGCCAGCAGCACCTTGACAGGGGGCTCCAAAAACATTCAGTACTTC
clone_size: -; v_call: TRBV19; d_call: -; j_call: TRBJ2-1; cdr3_aa: CASSIDGGLPGRGYNEQFF; cdr3_nt: TGTGCCAGTAGTATAGACGGAGGGTTACCGGGACGGGGCTACAATGAGCAGTTCTTC